The following is a TCR beta chain sequence with its context. The data originate from a study of shared clonotypes between healthy human individuals. Some clones are missing from TCRdb's copy, which holds only in-frame ones; the method was immunoSEQ multiplex PCR. This table holds roughly 2,500,000 clones, 80% to 95% found once. Input material: naive CD4+ T cells from PBMCs. Subset in this sample: CD45RA+ positively selected. This clonotype was sampled from a man aged 18 to 30 in good health. Some clones in this sample may be carry-over from other donors' samples.

CDR3 nucleotide sequence: TGTGCCAGCAGTCCTCCTTCGACGGGTACCTATGGCTACACCTTC. This gives the protein CASSPPSTGTYGYTF. This rearrangement joins TRBV28 to TRBJ1-2; D not certain. The CDR3 is 15 amino acids. V was clipped by 5 bases and J by 4 bases, with 17 bases between them. Germline CDR1 and CDR2: MDHEN and SYDVKM.